The 29 T cell receptor beta chains below were found in one sample sequenced in a study of molecular identifiers for immune sequencing clone quantification. TCRdb recomputed calls from the PCR reads with MiXCR, one row per CDR3 protein. The repertoire holds roughly 320,000 distinct CDR3 sequences, roughly 23% seen once, with around 0.7% in the top ten. The material sequenced was naive CD8+ T cells from blood, with Jurkat cell RNA spiked in. The subset: FACS-sorted CD8+CD4-CCR7+CD45RA+ naive T cells. The origin of the receptors is a human donor in good health. Some libraries in this study had Jurkat cell RNA spiked in.

This clonotype was seen more than once but under ten times. The chain links TRBV25-1 to TRBJ2-7; 8 bases align to TRBD2. With V trimmed by 6 bases and J by 3 bases, 10 bases remained unmatched. The CDR3 is 15 residues long. Germline V gives CDR1 MGHDK, CDR2 SYGVNS. The CDR3 is CASRGHSGNDYEQYF. The CDR3 nucleotides read TGTGCCAGCAGGGGGCATAGCGGGAACGACTACGAGCAGTACTTC.

At least ten counts were recorded for this clonotype. The chain links TRBV7-9 to TRBJ2-4, with a possible D match to TRBD2 (5 bases). This CDR3 is built from 14 residues. V was shortened by 4 bases and J by 1 base, with 8 bases between the two germline ends. Germline V lookup: CDR1 SEHNR, CDR2 FQNEAQ (reference sequence). The CDR3 reads CASSSGVAKNIQYF. The CDR3 coding sequence is TGTGCCAGCAGCTCCGGGGTTGCCAAAAACATTCAGTACTTC.

Concerning this clonotype: One end of the junction does not line up with germline, which may come from a read error. The gene calls are TRBV7-9 and TRBJ2-5; D remains ambiguous. The CDR3 has 15 amino acids. Germline loops: CDR1 SEHNR, CDR2 FQNEAQ (reference sequence). CDR3 nucleotides: TGTGCCAGCAGCTTAGTACTTTTGGGGAAAGAGACCCATTACTTC. This gives the protein CASSLVLLGKETHYF.

This clonotype has at least ten counts. The chain uses TRBV4-1 and TRBJ1-2; D possibly corresponds to TRBD1 (5 bases). The CDR3 spans 16 residues. V was pared by 4 bases and J by 1 base, with 16 bases between. CDR1 is MGHRA, CDR2 YSYEKL, per germline. The CDR3 protein is CASSPITGFGNYGYTF. The CDR3 DNA sequence: TGCGCCAGCAGCCCAATCACAGGATTTGGTAACTATGGCTACACCTTC.

This chain links TRBV4-1 with TRBJ1-1, with D maybe TRBD1 (5 bases). Germline CDR1 reads MGHRA; CDR2 reads YSYEKL. Trimming removed 4 bases from V and 4 bases from J, with 13 bases in between. The CDR3 totals 14 residues. CDR3 in amino acids: CASSPTELSTEAFF. CDR3 in DNA: TGCGCCAGCAGCCCGACAGAGCTGAGCACTGAAGCTTTCTTT.

This clonotype was picked up many times. V and J are TRBV4-1 and TRBJ2-5; 7 positions match TRBD2. The CDR3 is made up of 15 amino acids. Trimming cost V 5 bases and J 1 base; bases outside gene matches: 7. Germline-derived CDR1 and CDR2 are MGHRA and YSYEKL. CDR3 amino acids: CASSSYGGSQETQYF. In DNA, the CDR3 is TGCGCCAGCAGCAGCTACGGGGGGTCCCAAGAGACCCAGTACTTC.

On this clonotype itself: One end of the junction does not line up with germline, which may come from a read error. This rearrangement joins TRBV5-1 to TRBJ1-1, with D possibly being TRBD1 (6 bases). The CDR3 covers 17 residues. The germline gives CDR1 SGHRS, CDR2 YFSETQ. In DNA, the CDR3 is TGCGCCCGCAGCGAGGGGGGGGGCTTCGCAATGAGCACTGAAGCTTTCTTT. The encoded protein is CARSEGGGFAMSTEAFF.

This clonotype has a handful of counts. The chain links TRBV6-6 to TRBJ1-2; 8 bases map to TRBD1. The CDR3 runs 16 residues. The junction had 9 bases not matched to a gene; V was cut back by 2 bases and J by 4 bases. The germline CDR1 and CDR2 sequences are MNHNY and SVGAGI (reference sequence). The CDR3 DNA follows: TGTGCCAGCAGTTACGTCGCAGGGGGCGTCGGCTATGGCTACACCTTC. The encoded protein is CASSYVAGGVGYGYTF.

Turning to this clonotype: Just one base apart from a much larger clone, this may be a read error. This rearrangement joins TRBV4-3 to TRBJ2-3; D is possibly TRBD1 or TRBD2 (5 bases each). Germline V gene sequence: CDR1 LGHNA, CDR2 YSLEER. There are 18 residues in the CDR3. CDR3 sequence reads: CASRQGSGRLARTDTQYF. DNA for the CDR3: TGCGCCAGCAGACAAGGTTCGGGGCGGTTAGCCCGCACAGATACGCAGTATTTT.

This chain connects TRBV4-1 to TRBJ2-7; the match to TRBD1 covers 7 bases. Germline V gene data show CDR1 as MGHRA and CDR2 as YSYEKL. Losses at the gene ends were 0 bases for V and 0 bases for J; bases not matched to a gene: 5. The CDR3 covers 16 residues. CDR3 DNA: TGCGCCAGCAGCCAAGATCCCGGACAGGCCTCCTACGAGCAGTACTTC. As protein: CASSQDPGQASYEQYF.

This clonotype has a handful of counts. J is TRBJ2-3 and V is TRBV18; 7 nucleotides line up with TRBD2. Germline V gives CDR1 KGHSH, CDR2 LQKENI. Unmatched junction bases numbered 6, after V lost 0 bases and J lost 0 bases. This CDR3 has 17 amino acids. For the CDR3, the DNA is TGTGCCAGCTCACCACCCCTAGCGGAGCCTAGCACAGATACGCAGTATTTT. Its translation is CASSPPLAEPSTDTQYF.

This clonotype was seen a few times. The J gene is TRBJ2-2, the V gene TRBV12-3 or TRBV12-4; possible D gene TRBD1, 5 bases. V was trimmed by 1 base and J by 5 bases, leaving 8 bases between them. The length of the CDR3 is 14 residues. The CDR3 region has the DNA TGTGCCAGCAGTTTAGGGGGCCGAACCGGGGAGCTGTTTTTT. Translation: CASSLGGRTGELFF.

There are many counts of this clonotype. For the CDR3, the DNA is TGCAGCGTAGTCCTAGCGGGGGAGACAGATACGCAGTATTTT. Its protein product is CSVVLAGETDTQYF. The genes are TRBV29-1 and TRBJ2-3; 10 nucleotides match TRBD2. Germline V gene sequence: CDR1 SQVTM, CDR2 ANQGSEA. This CDR3 has 14 residues. The J segment lost 3 bases and the V segment lost 6 bases, leaving 6 bases of the junction unmatched.

A note on this clonotype: This may stem from a read error, because a much larger clone lies one nucleotide away. The chain links TRBV7-8 to TRBJ1-5; no clear D gene. Germline CDR1 SGHVS, CDR2 FQNEAQ. This CDR3 is 16 amino acids long. DNA for the CDR3: TGTGCCAGCAGCTTAGGAAGTAGCCTTAGCATTCAGCCCCAGCATTTT. Its protein product is CASSLGSSLSIQPQHF.

The V gene is TRBV28, the J gene TRBJ1-5, with D perhaps TRBD1 (6 bases). V lost 2 bases and J lost 2, with 16 bases in between. This CDR3 has 17 amino acids. Germline values: CDR1 MDHEN, CDR2 SYDVKM. CDR3 region: CASSLGPGEGGNQPQHF. CDR3 sequence (DNA): TGTGCCAGCAGTTTAGGCCCAGGCGAGGGGGGCAATCAGCCCCAGCATTTT.

In its sample, this clonotype was seen many times. J is TRBJ2-7 and V is TRBV14; D is uncertain. V lost 2 bases to trimming and J lost 7 bases, with 12 bases between them. The CDR3 totals 13 residues. Germline CDR1 is SGHDN and CDR2 is FVKESK. The CDR3 bases are TGTGCCAGCAGCCAACTATCCCAACGGGAGCAGTACTTC. This gives the protein CASSQLSQREQYF.

V usage is TRBV7-9 and J usage is TRBJ2-3; TRBD2 matches 9 bases. The germline CDR1 and CDR2 sequences are SEHNR and FQNEAQ (reference sequence). This CDR3 is built from 16 residues. After removal of 0 bases from V and 5 bases from J, the junction contained 6 bases not matched to a gene. CDR3 nucleotides: TGTGCCAGCAGCTTAGCCCCAGCGGGAGGACTAGATACGCAGTATTTT. Translation: CASSLAPAGGLDTQYF.

V gene TRBV3-1 combines with J gene TRBJ2-5, with 11 nucleotides matching TRBD2. The CDR3 is 18 residues long. The V and J ends lost 3 bases and 5 bases, in that order; junction bases with no gene match: 14. Looked up from germline, CDR1 is LGHDT and CDR2 is YNNKEL (reference sequence). The CDR3 is CASSQHEGLAGFDETQYF. Here the CDR3 DNA reads TGTGCCAGCAGCCAGCACGAAGGACTAGCGGGTTTCGATGAGACCCAGTACTTC.

The chain has TRBV12-3 or TRBV12-4 and TRBJ2-7; the D gene could be TRBD1 or TRBD2 (5 bases each). V was pared by 6 bases and J by 11 bases, with 14 bases between. The CDR3 covers 11 residues. The DNA for the CDR3 is TGTGCCAGCAGACAAACCGGGACCGAGTACTTC. Protein: CASRQTGTEYF.

The rearrangement uses TRBV20-1 and TRBJ2-7; TRBD1 agrees at 8 bases. The CDR3 is made up of 13 amino acids. Looked up from germline, CDR1 is DFQATT and CDR2 is SNEGSKA (reference sequence). J gave up 3 bases and V 5 bases, and 6 bases lay outside the gene matches. CDR3 DNA sequence: TGCAGTGCTCGGACAGGGAAGGGCTACGAGCAGTACTTC. It codes for CSARTGKGYEQYF.

The gene calls are TRBV7-8 and TRBJ1-5; 8 nucleotides agree with TRBD1. Trimming at V came to 1 base and at J to 11 bases, leaving 10 bases not matched to a gene. The germline gives CDR1 SGHVS, CDR2 FQNEAQ. CDR3 size: 15 residues. CDR3 in DNA: TGTGCCAGCAGCTTAGGGGGACAGGAATTCCTCTCCCAGCATTTT. The encoded protein is CASSLGGQEFLSQHF.

The chain is built from TRBV7-6 and TRBJ2-2; no clear D. V lost 0 bases and J 3 bases, leaving 11 bases between the germline ends. From germline, CDR1 is SGHVS and CDR2 FNYEAQ. The CDR3 runs 16 residues. In DNA form, the CDR3 reads TGTGCCAGCAGCTTAGCCGCGATAGGGTACACCGGGGAGCTGTTTTTT. It encodes CASSLAAIGYTGELFF.

V gene TRBV19 combines with J gene TRBJ2-3; D is ambiguous. The CDR3 sequence is 14 residues long. The V end lost 5 bases, the J end lost 0 bases, and 9 bases lay between the germline ends. Germline V gives CDR1 LNHDA, CDR2 SQIVND (reference sequence). The CDR3 sequence: CASSGQDSTDTQYF. The CDR3, as DNA: TGTGCCAGTAGTGGTCAGGATAGCACAGATACGCAGTATTTT. Complete variable domain (other parts from reference TRBV19 and TRBJ2-3): DGGITQSPKYLFRKEGQNVTLSCEQNLNHDAMYWYRQDPGQGLRLIYYSQIVNDFQKGDIAEGYSVSREKKESFPLTVTSAQKNPTAFYLCASSGQDSTDTQYFGPGTRLTVL.

The rearrangement joins TRBV30 to TRBJ1-1, with 8 bases identical to TRBD1. The length of the CDR3 is 12 residues. With 6 bases clipped from V and 5 bases from J, the junction kept 5 bases outside the gene matches. CDR1 and CDR2 (germline): GTSNPN, SVGIG (reference sequence). The CDR3 region has the DNA TGTGCCTGTAGGACAGGGAGGACTGAAGCTTTCTTT. This sequence encodes CACRTGRTEAFF.

V gene TRBV27 combines with J gene TRBJ2-7; D is perhaps TRBD1 (5 bases). CDR1 is MNHEY and CDR2 is SMNVEV in the germline V gene (reference sequence). The CDR3 covers 13 residues. Trimming removed 4 bases at V and 3 bases at J, with 10 bases between. CDR3 bases: TGTGCCAGCAGTTGGCGTCAGGGCTACGAGCAGTACTTC. Translated, it gives CASSWRQGYEQYF.

With regard to this clonotype: At one boundary the junction diverges from the germline segment, which might be a read error. The V gene is TRBV13, the J gene TRBJ2-3, with no clear D. This CDR3 has 16 amino acids. Germline lookup yields CDR1 PRHDT and CDR2 FYEKMQ (reference sequence). The CDR3 here is CASSYLGRFGTDTQYF. The CDR3 DNA reads TGTGCCAGCAGCTACCTTGGACGATTTGGCACAGACACGCAGTATTTT.

A word on this clonotype: This may be a read error, as it is one base from a much larger clone. The chain couples TRBV7-8 to TRBJ2-7; D gene unclear. Looked up from germline, CDR1 is SGHVS and CDR2 is FQNEAQ. This CDR3 is 15 amino acids long. Trimming took 5 bases from V and 0 from J, leaving 14 bases between them. This chain's CDR3 is CASSPRPRASYEQYF. For the CDR3, the DNA is TGTGCCAGCAGCCCGAGACCGCGAGCCTCCTACGAGCAGTACTTC.

This clonotype came up many times. This rearrangement joins TRBV29-1 to TRBJ2-7; TRBD1 matches 7 bases. The V and J ends lost 6 bases and 0 bases, in that order; junction bases with no gene match: 5. The V gene's germline CDR1 is SQVTM and CDR2 ANQGSEA. The CDR3 sequence is 13 residues long. The CDR3 coding sequence is TGCAGCGTAGCAAGACAGGGCTCCTACGAGCAGTACTTC. Its protein product is CSVARQGSYEQYF.

This clonotype was seen a few times. This may be a read error, as it is one base from a much larger clone. The V gene is TRBV5-1, the J gene TRBJ2-3; no definite D call. The CDR3 loop spans 17 amino acids. Germline V gene lookup returns CDR1 SGHRS and CDR2 YFSETQ. Trimming took off 4 bases at V and 3 bases at J, with 21 bases between the two ends. CDR3 bases: TGCGCCAGCAGCCAGAGTGGTGGATCCATCCTAACAGATACGCAGTATTTT. Translated, it gives CASSQSGGSILTDTQYF.